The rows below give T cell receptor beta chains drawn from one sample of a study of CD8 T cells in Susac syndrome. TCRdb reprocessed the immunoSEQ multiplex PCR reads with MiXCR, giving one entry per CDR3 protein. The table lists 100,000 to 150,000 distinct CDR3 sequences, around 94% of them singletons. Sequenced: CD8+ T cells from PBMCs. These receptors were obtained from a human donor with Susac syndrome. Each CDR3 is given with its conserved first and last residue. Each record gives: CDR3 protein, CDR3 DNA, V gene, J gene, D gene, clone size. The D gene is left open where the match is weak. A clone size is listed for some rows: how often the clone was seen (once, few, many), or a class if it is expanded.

CDR3 protein: CASSIDGSGANVLTF; CDR3 DNA: TGTGCCAGTAGTATAGACGGATCTGGGGCCAACGTCCTGACTTTC; V gene: TRBV19; J gene: TRBJ2-6; D gene: NA; clone size: NA
CDR3 protein: CASSPGGLNNEQFF; CDR3 DNA: TGTGCCAGCAGCCCGGGCGGACTGAACAATGAGCAGTTCTTC; V gene: TRBV9; J gene: TRBJ2-1; D gene: NA; clone size: NA
CDR3 protein: CASSFTGTPTGGYTF; CDR3 DNA: TGTGCCAGCAGTTTCACCGGGACACCAACCGGTGGCTACACCTTC; V gene: TRBV12-3/TRBV12-4; J gene: TRBJ1-2; D gene: NA; clone size: NA
CDR3 protein: CASSLAGTEGDQPQHF; CDR3 DNA: TGCGCCAGCAGCTTGGCCGGGACAGAGGGCGATCAGCCCCAGCATTTT; V gene: TRBV5-1; J gene: TRBJ1-5; D gene: TRBD1; clone size: NA
CDR3 protein: CASSLPGGQEQFF; CDR3 DNA: TGTGCCAGCAGTTTACCGGGGGGTCAGGAGCAGTTCTTC; V gene: TRBV27; J gene: TRBJ2-1; D gene: TRBD2; clone size: NA
CDR3 protein: CASSNGQGEAFF; CDR3 DNA: TGTGCCAGCAGTAATGGACAGGGTGAAGCTTTCTTT; V gene: TRBV6-5; J gene: TRBJ1-1; D gene: TRBD1; clone size: NA
CDR3 protein: CASSLSLAGVDEQFF; CDR3 DNA: TGCGCCAGCAGCTTGTCACTAGCGGGAGTGGATGAGCAGTTCTTC; V gene: TRBV5-1; J gene: TRBJ2-1; D gene: TRBD2; clone size: NA
CDR3 protein: CASSRPWGENYGYTF; CDR3 DNA: TGTGCCAGCAGCCGACCATGGGGCGAAAACTATGGCTACACCTTC; V gene: TRBV28; J gene: TRBJ1-2; D gene: NA; clone size: NA
CDR3 protein: CASSSGGQETQYF; CDR3 DNA: TGTGCCAGCAGCTCCGGGGGACAAGAGACCCAGTACTTC; V gene: TRBV7-3; J gene: TRBJ2-5; D gene: NA; clone size: NA
CDR3 protein: CSATRQGVWVTGELFF; CDR3 DNA: TGCAGTGCCACCCGACAGGGCGTTTGGGTCACCGGGGAGCTGTTTTTT; V gene: TRBV20-1; J gene: TRBJ2-2; D gene: TRBD1; clone size: once
CDR3 protein: CASSLSAFQGLSYEQYF; CDR3 DNA: TGCGCCAGCAGCTTGTCAGCATTCCAGGGGCTGTCCTACGAGCAGTACTTC; V gene: TRBV5-1; J gene: TRBJ2-7; D gene: NA; clone size: NA
CDR3 protein: CASSVEGRAGETQYF; CDR3 DNA: TGTGCCAGCAGCGTAGAGGGCCGGGCCGGGGAGACCCAGTACTTC; V gene: TRBV9; J gene: TRBJ2-5; D gene: NA; clone size: once
CDR3 protein: CSARGLAGHYEQYF; CDR3 DNA: TGCAGTGCTAGGGGACTAGCGGGGCACTACGAGCAGTACTTC; V gene: TRBV20-1; J gene: TRBJ2-7; D gene: TRBD2; clone size: NA
CDR3 protein: CASSQTSLLAYEQYF; CDR3 DNA: TGTGCCAGCAGCCAGACTAGCTTGCTAGCCTACGAGCAGTACTTC; V gene: TRBV12-3/TRBV12-4; J gene: TRBJ2-7; D gene: TRBD2; clone size: NA
CDR3 protein: CASSLVASGTYNEQFF; CDR3 DNA: TGTGCCAGCAGCTTAGTGGCTAGCGGGACCTACAATGAGCAGTTCTTC; V gene: TRBV11-1; J gene: TRBJ2-1; D gene: TRBD2; clone size: NA
CDR3 protein: CASSDLPGDTQYF; CDR3 DNA: TGTGCCAGCAGTGACCTGCCCGGGGATACGCAGTATTTT; V gene: TRBV6-6; J gene: TRBJ2-3; D gene: NA; clone size: NA
CDR3 protein: CASTTGGAGANVLTF; CDR3 DNA: TGTGCCAGTACTACAGGGGGCGCTGGGGCCAACGTCCTGACTTTC; V gene: TRBV5-4; J gene: TRBJ2-6; D gene: TRBD1; clone size: NA
CDR3 protein: CATALDILSNQPQHF; CDR3 DNA: TGTGCCACGGCGCTGGACATCCTATCGAATCAGCCCCAGCATTTT; V gene: TRBV10-3; J gene: TRBJ1-5; D gene: NA; clone size: NA
CDR3 protein: CAWSRGAGKNEQFF; CDR3 DNA: TGTGCCTGGAGTCGGGGGGCCGGGAAGAATGAGCAGTTCTTC; V gene: TRBV30; J gene: TRBJ2-1; D gene: NA; clone size: NA
CDR3 protein: CAWSVGTGPGYEQYF; CDR3 DNA: TGTGCCTGGAGTGTGGGGACAGGGCCCGGGTACGAGCAGTACTTC; V gene: TRBV30; J gene: TRBJ2-7; D gene: TRBD1; clone size: NA
CDR3 protein: CSASGFTAKNIQYF; CDR3 DNA: TGCAGTGCTAGCGGGTTTACAGCCAAAAACATTCAGTACTTC; V gene: TRBV20-1; J gene: TRBJ2-4; D gene: NA; clone size: NA
CDR3 protein: CASSQDVSVSGANVLTF; CDR3 DNA: TGTGCCAGCAGCCAAGACGTCTCAGTCTCTGGGGCCAACGTCCTGACTTTC; V gene: TRBV3-1; J gene: TRBJ2-6; D gene: NA; clone size: NA
CDR3 protein: CASSVEAGDSEQYF; CDR3 DNA: TGTGCCAGCAGCGTAGAGGCGGGGGACAGCGAGCAGTACTTC; V gene: TRBV9; J gene: TRBJ2-7; D gene: NA; clone size: once
CDR3 protein: CASSFPPDRTRAYEQYF; CDR3 DNA: TGTGCCAGCAGCTTCCCCCCTGACAGAACGAGAGCCTACGAGCAGTACTTC; V gene: TRBV7-4; J gene: TRBJ2-7; D gene: NA; clone size: NA
CDR3 protein: CASSLGHSSSGNTIYF; CDR3 DNA: TGTGCCAGCAGCTTGGGGCACTCCAGCTCTGGAAACACCATATATTTT; V gene: TRBV5-6; J gene: TRBJ1-3; D gene: NA; clone size: once
CDR3 protein: CASSTTSPGETQYF; CDR3 DNA: TGTGCCAGCAGCACGACTAGCCCGGGGGAGACCCAGTACTTC; V gene: TRBV11-2; J gene: TRBJ2-5; D gene: TRBD2; clone size: NA
CDR3 protein: CAWTDIHYGYTF; CDR3 DNA: TGTGCCTGGACGGACATACACTATGGCTACACCTTC; V gene: TRBV30; J gene: TRBJ1-2; D gene: NA; clone size: NA
CDR3 protein: CASSEVPGEENEKLFF; CDR3 DNA: TGTGCCAGCAGTGAGGTCCCAGGGGAGGAAAACGAAAAACTGTTTTTT; V gene: TRBV2; J gene: TRBJ1-4; D gene: NA; clone size: once
CDR3 protein: CASSLVSGPQGAQYF; CDR3 DNA: TGTGCCAGCAGCTTAGTATCAGGTCCCCAAGGGGCCCAGTACTTC; V gene: TRBV7-6; J gene: TRBJ2-5; D gene: NA; clone size: NA
CDR3 protein: CAWSVGLAGSHEQYF; CDR3 DNA: TGTGCCTGGAGTGTAGGTCTAGCGGGATCCCACGAGCAGTACTTC; V gene: TRBV30; J gene: TRBJ2-7; D gene: TRBD2; clone size: NA
CDR3 protein: CASSTLAGGPSDTQYF; CDR3 DNA: TGTGCCAGCAGTACACTAGCGGGGGGGCCTTCGGATACGCAGTATTTT; V gene: TRBV27; J gene: TRBJ2-3; D gene: TRBD2; clone size: NA
CDR3 protein: CASSLSVINEQFF; CDR3 DNA: TGTGCCAGCAGTTTAAGCGTAATAAATGAGCAGTTCTTC; V gene: TRBV6-5; J gene: TRBJ2-1; D gene: NA; clone size: NA
CDR3 protein: CASSLSSGFGGNQPQHF; CDR3 DNA: TGTGCCAGCAGTTTATCCTCAGGGTTCGGGGGCAATCAGCCCCAGCATTTT; V gene: TRBV27; J gene: TRBJ1-5; D gene: NA; clone size: NA
CDR3 protein: CASSVTLDYGGGAGDEQFF; CDR3 DNA: TGTGCCAGCAGCGTCACCCTGGACTATGGCGGGGGGGCGGGGGATGAGCAGTTCTTC; V gene: TRBV9; J gene: TRBJ2-1; D gene: TRBD2; clone size: NA
CDR3 protein: CSVDFSQGNTGELFF; CDR3 DNA: TGCAGCGTTGACTTTTCGCAGGGAAACACCGGGGAGCTGTTTTTT; V gene: TRBV29-1; J gene: TRBJ2-2; D gene: NA; clone size: NA
CDR3 protein: CASSLPDSYNEQFF; CDR3 DNA: TGTGCCAGCAGTTTACCGGACTCCTACAATGAGCAGTTCTTC; V gene: TRBV28; J gene: TRBJ2-1; D gene: NA; clone size: NA
CDR3 protein: CSARDLRASGGTYEQYF; CDR3 DNA: TGCAGTGCTAGAGATCTCCGGGCTAGCGGGGGAACCTACGAGCAGTACTTC; V gene: TRBV20-1; J gene: TRBJ2-7; D gene: TRBD2; clone size: NA
CDR3 protein: CASSYGTSGGTDTQYF; CDR3 DNA: TGTGCCAGCAGCTATGGGACTAGCGGGGGCACAGATACGCAGTATTTT; V gene: TRBV7-3; J gene: TRBJ2-3; D gene: TRBD2; clone size: NA
CDR3 protein: CSARDLRGRHYEQYF; CDR3 DNA: TGCAGTGCTAGAGATCTCAGGGGCAGACACTACGAGCAGTACTTC; V gene: TRBV20-1; J gene: TRBJ2-7; D gene: NA; clone size: once
CDR3 protein: CASSEALPWQKSGELFF; CDR3 DNA: TGTGCCAGCAGTGAAGCGCTTCCATGGCAAAAGTCCGGGGAGCTGTTTTTT; V gene: TRBV2; J gene: TRBJ2-2; D gene: NA; clone size: NA
CDR3 protein: CASSARGLGVAEKLFF; CDR3 DNA: TGTGCCAGCAGCGCCAGGGGGCTTGGGGTGGCTGAAAAACTGTTTTTT; V gene: TRBV2; J gene: TRBJ1-4; D gene: TRBD1; clone size: NA
CDR3 protein: CASSPRTSPQETQYF; CDR3 DNA: TGTGCCAGCAGCCCGAGAACATCCCCCCAAGAGACCCAGTACTTC; V gene: TRBV5-5; J gene: TRBJ2-5; D gene: NA; clone size: NA
CDR3 protein: CATAGDTEAFF; CDR3 DNA: TGTGCCACCGCGGGAGACACTGAAGCTTTCTTT; V gene: TRBV12-3/TRBV12-4; J gene: TRBJ1-1; D gene: NA; clone size: NA
CDR3 protein: CASSYGTSGYEQYF; CDR3 DNA: TGTGCCAGCAGTTACGGGACTAGCGGATACGAGCAGTACTTC; V gene: TRBV6-5; J gene: TRBJ2-7; D gene: TRBD2; clone size: NA
CDR3 protein: CASSLSQGIGEKLFF; CDR3 DNA: TGTGCCAGCAGTTTATCACAGGGGATAGGTGAAAAACTGTTTTTT; V gene: TRBV28; J gene: TRBJ1-4; D gene: TRBD1; clone size: NA
CDR3 protein: CASSPDGGGSGELFF; CDR3 DNA: TGTGCCAGCAGCCCGGACGGGGGAGGTTCCGGGGAGCTGTTTTTT; V gene: TRBV6-2/TRBV6-3; J gene: TRBJ2-2; D gene: NA; clone size: NA
CDR3 protein: CASSLNLAGATDTQYF; CDR3 DNA: TGTGCCAGCAGCTTGAATCTAGCGGGAGCCACAGATACGCAGTATTTT; V gene: TRBV5-6; J gene: TRBJ2-3; D gene: TRBD2; clone size: NA
CDR3 protein: CASTRGAEHGTDTQYF; CDR3 DNA: TGTGCCAGCACCCGCGGCGCAGAGCATGGTACAGATACGCAGTATTTT; V gene: TRBV3-1; J gene: TRBJ2-3; D gene: NA; clone size: NA
CDR3 protein: CASSAPFETQYF; CDR3 DNA: TGTGCCAGCAGCGCCCCTTTCGAGACCCAGTACTTC; V gene: TRBV7-9; J gene: TRBJ2-5; D gene: NA; clone size: once
CDR3 protein: CASSIANEQFF; CDR3 DNA: TGTGCCAGTAGTATCGCCAATGAGCAGTTCTTC; V gene: TRBV19; J gene: TRBJ2-1; D gene: NA; clone size: NA
CDR3 protein: CASSWTEGTEAFF; CDR3 DNA: TGTGCCAGCAGCTGGACAGAGGGGACTGAAGCTTTCTTT; V gene: TRBV7-8; J gene: TRBJ1-1; D gene: NA; clone size: NA
CDR3 protein: CASSPRIAGDYNEQFF; CDR3 DNA: TGTGCCAGCAGCCCCAGGATAGCGGGGGACTACAATGAGCAGTTCTTC; V gene: TRBV3-1; J gene: TRBJ2-1; D gene: TRBD2; clone size: NA
CDR3 protein: CSAMLAGRVETQYF; CDR3 DNA: TGCAGTGCTATGCTAGCGGGTCGGGTGGAGACCCAGTACTTC; V gene: TRBV20-1; J gene: TRBJ2-5; D gene: TRBD2; clone size: once
CDR3 protein: CASSFTHYGEDYEQYF; CDR3 DNA: TGTGCCAGCAGTTTCACCCACTACGGGGAGGACTACGAGCAGTACTTC; V gene: TRBV28; J gene: TRBJ2-7; D gene: NA; clone size: NA
CDR3 protein: CASGLVRGYGAKNIQYF; CDR3 DNA: TGTGCTAGTGGTTTGGTACGCGGCTACGGGGCCAAAAACATTCAGTACTTC; V gene: TRBV12-5; J gene: TRBJ2-4; D gene: NA; clone size: NA
CDR3 protein: CASSPDRRPGTYEQFF; CDR3 DNA: TGTGCCAGCAGTCCCGACCGTAGGCCGGGTACATATGAGCAGTTCTTC; V gene: TRBV27; J gene: TRBJ2-1; D gene: NA; clone size: NA
CDR3 protein: CAWSVTGRDTQYF; CDR3 DNA: TGTGCCTGGAGTGTGACAGGGAGGGATACGCAGTATTTT; V gene: TRBV30; J gene: TRBJ2-3; D gene: NA; clone size: NA